This T cell receptor (beta chain) derives from a study of T cell responses to AZD1222 COVID-19 vaccine. Study-level information: It was second doses at about 4 or about 12 weeks that were pooled. The study's findings and limits: Baseline antibody screening turned up just six or seven seropositive AZD1222 recipients. Spike-specific TCR repertoires showed rising breadth and depth after two AZD1222 doses. Nearly half of unique spike-specific TCRs reportedly avoided B.1.351 and B.1.1.7 mutated regions.

A word on this clone: What it recognizes is unknown.

The data were produced by immunoSEQ multiplex PCR, yet TCRdb's version contains in-frame clones alone and is incomplete. The sample includes roughly 100,000 clones, around nine tenths seen only once; the top ten take about 2.5%. The receptor comes from an adult in good health. Sample: peripheral blood, taken on day 0 of AZD1222 vaccination.

The chain's CDR3 is CASRLLAGGDTQYF. CDR3 DNA: TGTGCCAGTAGACTACTAGCGGGAGGAGATACGCAGTATTTT. This chain joins TRBV19 and TRBJ2-3, with TRBD2 matching over 12 bases. CDR3 length: 14 amino acids. The germline gives CDR1 LNHDA, CDR2 SQIVND (reference sequence). Losses at the gene ends were 6 bases for V and 5 bases for J; bases not matched to a gene: 3.